Following are 23 T cell receptor beta chains from one sample sequenced in a study of post-analysis software for immune sequencing data. Notes on the study in general: TRBV5-6, TRBV5-1 and TRBV20-1 were among five TRBV segments more frequent in patients than controls.

No antigen has been identified for these receptors. Unique molecular identifiers had been added to the TCR beta cDNA libraries. Via MiXCR, TCRdb re-called the PCR reads, giving one row per CDR3 protein. The data hold hundreds of thousands of distinct CDR3 sequences, with roughly 38% observed a single time. The specimen was blood. All receptors come from a girl aged 2 to 9 with multiple sclerosis.

In its sample, this clonotype was seen a few times. Here the CDR3 DNA reads TGTGCCAGCAGTTTATCCGCTGAAGCTTTCTTT. Protein product: CASSLSAEAFF. The J gene is TRBJ1-1, the V gene TRBV28, with D unresolved. CDR3 length: 11 residues. Deletions cut 1 base from V and 6 bases from J, with 3 bases between. In germline, CDR1 is MDHEN, CDR2 SYDVKM.

This clonotype appeared a few times. The chain has TRBV20-1 and TRBJ2-1; D is possibly TRBD1 (6 bases). This CDR3 is 12 amino acids long. The V gene's germline CDR1 is DFQATT and CDR2 SNEGSKA (reference sequence). V was clipped by 2 bases and J by 6 bases, with 8 bases between them. CDR3 in amino acids: CSARNRVNEQFF. The CDR3 DNA follows: TGCAGTGCTAGAAACAGGGTCAATGAGCAGTTCTTC.

With regard to this clonotype: The junction shows a germline mismatch at one end, possibly a read error. This chain uses TRBV4-2 with TRBJ2-1, with D perhaps matching TRBD1 (6 bases). The CDR3 covers 13 residues. CDR1 LGHNA and CDR2 YNFKEQ come from the germline V gene. The CDR3 region has the DNA TGTGCCGGCAGCCAATGGGGGCCACTCGGGCAGTTCTTC. The encoded protein is CAGSQWGPLGQFF.

J is TRBJ2-7 and V is TRBV7-7; TRBD2 matches 15 bases. Unmatched junction bases numbered 8, after V lost 5 bases and J lost 0 bases. CDR1 is SSHAT and CDR2 is FNYEAQ in the germline V gene (reference sequence). The CDR3 is 18 amino acids. The CDR3 coding sequence is TGTGCCAGCAGCCCCGGACTAGCGGGGGGGGTCCTCTCCTACGAGCAGTACTTC. Translating it yields CASSPGLAGGVLSYEQYF.

The chain employs TRBV25-1 and TRBJ2-5; D unclear. Germline lookup yields CDR1 MGHDK and CDR2 SYGVNS. V was clipped by 1 base and J by 5 bases, with 11 bases between them. CDR3 length: 14 residues. CDR3 sequence: CASSEFGPRETQYF. CDR3 sequence (DNA): TGTGCCAGCAGTGAATTCGGCCCCCGGGAGACCCAGTACTTC. Using reference TRBV25-1 and TRBJ2-5 for the parts outside the CDR3, the full variable domain is EADIYQTPRYLVIGTGKKITLECSQTMGHDKMYWYQQDPGMELHLIHYSYGVNSTEKGDLSSESTVSRIRTEHFPLTLESARPSHTSQYLCASSEFGPRETQYFGPGTRLLVL.

The chain recombines TRBV5-1 with TRBJ1-2, with a tentative D call TRBD1 (5 bases). The germline V and J ends were trimmed by 4 bases and 0 bases, with 13 bases remaining between them. Germline V lookup: CDR1 SGHRS, CDR2 YFSETQ. This CDR3 comprises 15 residues. DNA of the CDR3: TGCGCCAGCAGCCCGGGGGGGTATGCTAACTATGGCTACACCTTC. This codes for CASSPGGYANYGYTF. Full variable domain (remainder filled in from reference TRBV5-1 and TRBJ1-2): KAGVTQTPRYLIKTRGQQVTLSCSPISGHRSVSWYQQTPGQGLQFLFEYFSETQRNKGNFPGRFSGRQFSNSRSEMNVSTLELGDSALYLCASSPGGYANYGYTFGSGTRLTVV.

The chain has TRBV11-2 and TRBJ2-5; 10 nucleotides align to TRBD1. CDR1 and CDR2 from the germline V gene are SGHAT and FQNNGV. The length of the CDR3 is 17 residues. The trim removed 4 bases at V and 5 bases at J, leaving 13 bases unmatched. CDR3 nucleotide sequence: TGTGCCAGCAGCTCCAGATCTCCGGGACAGGGGAGGGAGACCCAGTACTTC. As protein: CASSSRSPGQGRETQYF.

This chain uses TRBV15 with TRBJ2-4; 10 bases are a match to TRBD1. The germline gives CDR1 LNHNV, CDR2 YYDKDF (reference sequence). The length of the CDR3 is 16 residues. The junction had 9 bases not matched to a gene; V was cut back by 4 bases and J by 6 bases. The CDR3 coding sequence is TGTGCCACCAGCACAAAGACAGGGGGCATGGGAAACATTCAGTACTTC. It codes for CATSTKTGGMGNIQYF.

The genes are TRBV10-3 and TRBJ2-1; TRBD2 matches at 12 bases. Per germline, CDR1 ENHRY and CDR2 SYGVKD. There are 14 residues in the CDR3. Trimming cost V 10 bases and J 6 bases; bases outside gene matches: 7. CDR3 region: CATALAGGPNEQFF. CDR3 in DNA: TGTGCCACCGCTCTAGCGGGAGGGCCCAATGAGCAGTTCTTC.

The chain joins TRBV4-3 to TRBJ2-4; 8 nucleotides line up with TRBD2. The end of the DNA aligns better with TRBJ2-7, so the J call may be wrong. CDR1 is LGHNA, CDR2 YSLEER, per germline. The CDR3 sequence is 17 residues long. Here the CDR3 DNA reads TGCGCCAGCAGCCAAGATCGGAGCGGGAGAGGGGGCTACGAGCAGTACTTC. Residues: CASSQDRSGRGGYEQYF.

The gene calls are TRBV4-3 and TRBJ1-4, with 8 bases that match TRBD1. This CDR3 is built from 14 residues. V lost 2 bases to trimming and J lost 8 bases; unmatched junction nucleotides: 4. The germline V gene encodes CDR1 LGHNA and CDR2 YSLEER. In DNA form, the CDR3 reads TGCGCCAGCAGCCAACCAGGGACAGGCGAAAAACTGTTTTTT. Its translation: CASSQPGTGEKLFF.

The V and J genes are TRBV20-1 and TRBJ2-3; D unclear. Per germline, CDR1 DFQATT and CDR2 SNEGSKA (reference sequence). This CDR3 has 13 residues. V gave up 3 bases and J gave up 5 bases, with 12 bases separating them. The CDR3 sequence: CSARVTHKDTQYF. The CDR3 nucleotides read TGCAGTGCTAGGGTAACGCACAAAGATACGCAGTATTTT.

For this clonotype: A read error may explain this, as a much larger clone is one base away. The chain uses TRBV7-3 and TRBJ1-1; D is perhaps TRBD1 (5 bases). The CDR3 has 14 amino acids. Germline V gene data show CDR1 as SGHTA and CDR2 as FQGTGA. DNA of the CDR3: TGTACCAGCAGCCTACACGAAGGGGACACTGAAGCTTTCTTT. Amino acid sequence: CTSSLHEGDTEAFF.

This clonotype has more than one count but fewer than ten. The rearrangement uses TRBV7-8 and TRBJ2-3; no clear D. V lost 7 bases and J lost 3, with 8 bases in between. CDR1 SGHVS and CDR2 FQNEAQ come from the germline V gene. The CDR3 runs to 12 residues. The CDR3 spells CASTLGTDTQYF. CDR3 bases: TGTGCCAGCACCCTAGGGACAGATACGCAGTATTTT.

In its sample, this clonotype was seen a few times. The chain links TRBV12-3 or TRBV12-4 to TRBJ2-1, with 10 bases fitting TRBD2. The ends lost 7 bases at V and 4 bases at J; junction bases unmatched: 10. This CDR3 comprises 16 residues. CDR3 protein: CASTTTSGLGYNEQFF. DNA for the CDR3: TGTGCCAGCACCACGACTAGCGGGTTAGGTTACAATGAGCAGTTCTTC.

This clonotype has only a few counts. The CDR3 DNA reads as TGTGCCAGCAGTGGAAGACCCCCGAGCTCCTACAATGAGCAGTTCTTC. This sequence encodes CASSGRPPSSYNEQFF. The chain couples TRBV2 to TRBJ2-1, with D uncertain. With 4 bases removed from V and 0 bases from J, the gap between germline ends came to 13 bases. Germline assignment: CDR1 SNHLY and CDR2 FYNNEI. CDR3 length: 16 residues.

This sequence joins TRBV1 and TRBJ1-6; TRBD1 is taken as the D call from the table, unchecked against the DNA. TRBV1 represents a pseudogene. The CDR3 is 16 residues long. CDR3 protein: CTSSLRQRITNSPLHF. The CDR3 nucleotides are TGCACCAGCAGCTTGAGACAGCGAATTACTAATTCACCCCTCCACTTT.

The chain links TRBV28 to TRBJ2-7, with TRBD1 matching over 9 bases. There are 14 residues in the CDR3. Losses at the gene ends were 6 bases for V and 3 bases for J; bases not matched to a gene: 6. The germline CDR1 and CDR2 sequences are MDHEN and SYDVKM. In DNA, the CDR3 is TGTGCCAGCAGGCCCCCGGGACAGGGCTACGAGCAGTACTTC. Encoded protein: CASRPPGQGYEQYF.

This chain joins TRBV2 and TRBJ1-2, with 7 bases lining up with TRBD1. Germline CDR1 SNHLY, CDR2 FYNNEI. J lost 4 bases, V lost 0 bases, and 8 bases had no gene match. The CDR3 is 16 amino acids. Here the CDR3 DNA reads TGTGCCAGCAGTGAAGCGGAGGTCGGGACAGCCTATGGCTACACCTTC. Translation: CASSEAEVGTAYGYTF. Full variable domain (missing parts from reference TRBV2 and TRBJ1-2): EPEVTQTPSHQVTQMGQEVILRCVPISNHLYFYWYRQILGQKVEFLVSFYNNEISEKSEIFDDQFSVERPDGSNFTLKIRSTKLEDSAMYFCASSEAEVGTAYGYTFGSGTRLTVV.

The V gene is TRBV12-3 or TRBV12-4, the J gene TRBJ1-5; 7 bases agree with TRBD1. This CDR3 has 14 residues. V lost 6 bases, J lost 2 bases, and 4 bases stayed unmatched. CDR3 region: CASSYDRGNQPQHF. The CDR3 DNA follows: TGTGCCAGCAGCTATGACAGGGGCAATCAGCCCCAGCATTTT.

The rearrangement uses TRBV4-2 and TRBJ1-2; D is undetermined. The germline V gene has CDR1 LGHNA and CDR2 YNFKEQ. The CDR3 spans 15 residues. Trimming took off 6 bases at V and 0 bases at J, with 14 bases between the two ends. The CDR3 protein is CASSLDAAPNYGYTF. CDR3 nucleotide sequence: TGTGCCAGCAGTTTAGACGCCGCCCCTAACTATGGCTACACCTTC.

CDR3 sequence (DNA): TGTGCCAGCACTATAAGGGGACTAGCGGGGGGGACCACAGATACGCAGTATTTT. As protein: CASTIRGLAGGTTDTQYF. The rearrangement joins TRBV12-3 or TRBV12-4 to TRBJ2-3; 16 positions agree with TRBD2. V was pared by 7 bases and J by 2 bases, with 9 bases of the junction left unmatched. The CDR3 covers 18 residues.

This clonotype showed up just a few times. The chain links TRBV29-1 to TRBJ1-4, with D perhaps matching TRBD1 (5 bases). Germline V gives CDR1 SQVTM, CDR2 ANQGSEA. Trimming left V 3 bases short and J 1 base short, with 6 bases between. The CDR3 covers 13 residues. The CDR3 nucleotides read TGCAGCGTTGACGGGGGAACTAATGAAAAACTGTTTTTT. Translation: CSVDGGTNEKLFF.